This T cell receptor (beta chain) was documented in a study of T-cell reconstitution after alpha-beta-depleted transplantation in children. Unique molecular identifiers were incorporated during preparation of the TCRbeta library. TCRdb used MiXCR to reprocess the PCR reads, holding one entry per CDR3 protein. The table has fewer than 150,000 distinct CDR3 sequences, more than 9.5% seen once. General study points: Most T-cell counts and diversity one year after the transplant came from T cells that were newly produced. Several hundred expanded graft clones reportedly gave rise to the alpha-beta T cells present about two months after transplant. Diversity of TCRbeta at day 60 was high in some patients, arising from surviving recipient T cells and thymic progenitors.

To note about this clonotype: What it binds is unknown.

The CDR3 spans 14 residues. CDR1 and CDR2 from the germline V gene are DFQATT and SNEGSKA (reference sequence). V shed 2 bases and J 3 bases; nucleotides not matched to a gene: 3. V is TRBV20-1 and J is TRBJ2-1, with 8 bases fitting TRBD1. Source: PBMCs, mostly from graft donor cells, taken 180 days after TCRalphabeta/CD19-depleted stem cell transplant. The receptor's source is a girl younger than two who had a stem cell transplant for combined immunodeficiency, so the T cells may come from the graft donor. The CDR3 loop is CSARPRGLYNEQFF. CDR3 DNA: TGCAGTGCTAGACCCAGGGGGCTCTACAATGAGCAGTTCTTC.